This T cell receptor beta chain was captured by sequencing in a study of cytomegalovirus exposure and HLA in healthy donors. Whole-study findings and limits: Most TCR sequences were uncommon, yet certain public TCRs appeared in many donors.

With V trimmed by 0 bases and J by 7 bases, 9 bases remained unmatched. This CDR3 region has 15 residues. From germline, CDR1 is SGHDT and CDR2 YYEEEE. To note about this clone: Its cognate antigen is unknown.

The table came from immunoSEQ multiplex PCR; TCRdb's copy has only in-frame clones and leaves some out. The repertoire includes about 150,000 clones, approximately 91% of them detected once, and over 3% sits in the top ten. The clonotype was recovered from a woman under 30 in good health and CMV-seropositive. J is TRBJ1-2 and V is TRBV5-6; 7 bases map to TRBD1. The sequencing sample was made of PBMCs. The CDR3 sequence: CASSLAGTGAIGYTF. CDR3 nucleotides: TGTGCCAGCAGCTTGGCGGGAACAGGGGCCATTGGCTACACCTTC. The full variable domain, rest sourced from reference TRBV5-6 and TRBJ1-2, is DAGVTQSPTHLIKTRGQQVTLRCSPKSGHDTVSWYQQALGQGPQFIFQYYEEEERQRGNFPDRFSGHQFPNYSSELNVNALLLGDSALYLCASSLAGTGAIGYTFGSGTRLTVV.